This TCR beta chain appears in the sequencing data of a study of blood T cells in healthy people across ages. Overall study results and limits: Reliance upon unsorted PBMCs precluded definitive naive versus antigen-experienced comparison.

Then a second PCR, running roughly 7 to 11 cycles, was carried out with a sample-barcoded 5' primer and a J-beta primer mix. Each CDR3 protein is one row after TCRdb ran MiXCR on the 5' RACE reads. Among approximately 880,000 distinct CDR3 sequences listed, around 49% were seen once. This clonotype was counted only a few times. What it binds is unknown. Trimming cost V 5 bases and J 2 bases, with 17 bases left between them. The length of the CDR3 is 16 residues. The germline CDR1 and CDR2 sequences are LGHNA and YSLEER. The TCR was taken from a man aged 25 to 40 in good health. The chain links TRBV4-3 to TRBJ2-3; a possible D gene is TRBD2 (5 bases). The source material was blood. CDR3 loop: CASSDGGPQSTDTQYF. The CDR3 DNA follows: TGCGCCAGCAGCGACGGAGGACCGCAGTCCACAGATACGCAGTATTTT.